The sequence of this T cell receptor (beta chain) was determined in a study of blood T cell repertoires in COVID-19. Study-level information: Acute and convalescent COVID-19 specimens originated in the United States, Italy and Spain. T cells, B-cell-depleted T cells, or PBMCs provided the cDNA or gDNA that served as material.

This CDR3 spans 14 amino acids. Seattle researchers signed up patients amid active infection and tracked them longitudinally. Only in-frame clones appear in the TCRdb table, and some are missing; sequencing was by immunoSEQ multiplex PCR. This table has approximately 300,000 clones, 85% to 90% appearing once. Input material: peripheral blood. The clonotype comes from a woman aged 45-65 years with COVID-19, enrolled during active disease. The chain uses TRBV21-1 and TRBJ2-7; the table assigns TRBD1, which was not confirmed against the DNA. TRBV21-1 is labeled a pseudogene. CDR3: CASTGGQGLYEQYF. CDR3 bases: TGTGCCAGCACGGGGGGACAGGGACTCTACGAGCAGTACTTC.